Shown below are 19 T cell receptor beta chains from a single sample sequenced in a study of cytomegalovirus exposure and HLA in healthy donors. PCR amplification relied on 60 Vbeta primers (plus 13 Jbeta primers). The protocol was immunoSEQ multiplex PCR, while the TCRdb copy is restricted to in-frame clones and leaves out a portion. The sample has under 300,000 clones; roughly four fifths are singletons. Sequencing was carried out using PBMCs. The receptors were gathered from a woman aged 60-70 years in good health and CMV-seropositive.

The chain combines TRBV11-3 with TRBJ2-7; TRBD1 matches at 8 bases. With 5 bases clipped from V and 3 bases from J, the junction kept 6 bases outside the gene matches. The CDR3 extends over 14 amino acids. The V gene's germline CDR1 is SGHNT and CDR2 YENEEA. The CDR3, as DNA: TGTGCCAGCAGCCGCGGACAGGGCGGCTACGAGCAGTACTTC. It is translated as CASSRGQGGYEQYF.

This clone has just a few counts. V usage is TRBV15 and J usage is TRBJ1-1; D possibly corresponds to TRBD1 (6 bases). Trimming left V 0 bases short and J 4 bases short, with 12 bases between. The germline V gene encodes CDR1 LNHNV and CDR2 YYDKDF (reference sequence). The CDR3 totals 15 residues. In nucleotides, the CDR3 is TGTGCCACCAGCAGAGATAGAGGACAGACCACTGAAGCTTTCTTT. Translated, it gives CATSRDRGQTTEAFF.

This sequence joins TRBV2 and TRBJ2-7, with TRBD1 matching 7 bases. The length of the CDR3 is 15 residues. Germline loops: CDR1 SNHLY, CDR2 FYNNEI. After removal of 6 bases from V and 8 bases from J, the junction contained 16 bases not matched to a gene. The CDR3: CASRLQGPKNGKQYF. DNA of the CDR3: TGTGCCAGCAGATTACAGGGGCCTAAGAATGGGAAGCAGTACTTC. The full variable domain, with the rest looked up from reference TRBV2 and TRBJ2-7, is EPEVTQTPSHQVTQMGQEVILRCVPISNHLYFYWYRQILGQKVEFLVSFYNNEISEKSEIFDDQFSVERPDGSNFTLKIRSTKLEDSAMYFCASRLQGPKNGKQYFGPGTRLTVT.

J is TRBJ2-5 and V is TRBV19; 8 nucleotides match TRBD2. In germline, CDR1 is LNHDA, CDR2 SQIVND (reference sequence). V was clipped by 4 bases and J by 5 bases; unmatched bases: 9. The CDR3 runs 15 residues. In nucleotides, the CDR3 is TGTGCCAGTAGTACGGGGGACTCGGGGGGGGAGACCCAGTACTTC. Its translation is CASSTGDSGGETQYF.

The table lists this clone with a few counts. This chain joins TRBV6-6 and TRBJ2-1, with 7 bases matching TRBD1. There are 16 residues in the CDR3. Germline-derived CDR1 and CDR2 are MNHNY and SVGAGI (reference sequence). With 9 bases clipped from V and 4 bases from J, the junction kept 15 bases outside the gene matches. Here the CDR3 DNA reads TGTGCCAGTACCGACAGGGTGAGGGCAGATTACAATGAGCAGTTCTTC. Translating gives CASTDRVRADYNEQFF.

In its sample, this clone was seen a few times. The chain uses TRBV6-5 and TRBJ1-2, with 8 nucleotides matching TRBD1. The CDR3 totals 16 residues. Unmatched junction bases numbered 9, after V lost 2 bases and J lost 4 bases. Germline CDR1 reads MNHEY; CDR2 reads SVGAGI. The CDR3 sequence is CASSYVRTGGSYGYTF. CDR3 DNA sequence: TGTGCCAGCAGTTACGTTAGAACAGGGGGGAGCTATGGCTACACCTTC.

This chain uses TRBV2 with TRBJ1-5; D ambiguous. This CDR3 spans 14 amino acids. Germline assignment: CDR1 SNHLY and CDR2 FYNNEI. Deletions cut 8 bases from V and 0 bases from J, with 11 bases between. CDR3 coding DNA: TGTGCCAGCGCTCGGGGAAATAGCAATCAGCCCCAGCATTTT. Residues: CASARGNSNQPQHF.

The J gene is TRBJ1-2, the V gene TRBV25-1, with unresolved D. Per germline, CDR1 MGHDK and CDR2 SYGVNS. The ends were cut back, 7 bases at V and 2 bases at J, with 11 bases in the middle. This CDR3 region has 13 residues. CDR3 residues: CASTRDWNYGYTF. The CDR3, as DNA: TGTGCCAGCACGAGGGATTGGAACTATGGCTACACCTTC.

The V gene is TRBV4-1, the J gene TRBJ1-2; D might be TRBD1 (5 bases). Germline V gene data show CDR1 as MGHRA and CDR2 as YSYEKL. V was shortened by 2 bases and J by 5 bases, with 12 bases between the two germline ends. This CDR3 spans 14 amino acids. The chain's CDR3 is CASSQPGSKYGYTF. CDR3 in DNA: TGCGCCAGCAGCCAACCAGGGTCAAAGTATGGCTACACCTTC.

CDR3 loop: CASSEPGDRGDTQYF. For the CDR3, the DNA is TGTGCCAGCAGTGAACCCGGAGACCGGGGGGATACGCAGTATTTT. The gene calls are TRBV2 and TRBJ2-3, with D maybe TRBD2 (6 bases). Deletions cut 2 bases from V and 6 bases from J, with 15 bases between. Per germline, CDR1 SNHLY and CDR2 FYNNEI. This CDR3 has 15 amino acids.

The V call is TRBV18, the J call TRBJ2-5; D not resolved. This CDR3 region has 13 residues. Per the germline V gene, CDR1 is KGHSH and CDR2 is LQKENI. V gave up 6 bases and J gave up 5 bases, with 13 bases separating them. Written as DNA, the CDR3 is TGTGCCAGCTCCCCCGTCCGGTTCGAGACCCAGTACTTC. Amino acid sequence: CASSPVRFETQYF.

The sample holds a few counts of this clone. The chain joins TRBV29-1 to TRBJ2-1, with 10 bases lining up with TRBD2. The CDR3 consists of 14 residues. Germline CDR1 SQVTM, CDR2 ANQGSEA. V lost 5 bases to trimming and J lost 7 bases; unmatched junction nucleotides: 8. The DNA of the CDR3 is TGCAGCGTTTGCCTAGCGGGAGTATATAATGAGCAGTTCTTC. Its protein product is CSVCLAGVYNEQFF.

The chain uses TRBV5-1 and TRBJ2-5; maybe TRBD1 (5 bases). Germline V gene data show CDR1 as SGHRS and CDR2 as YFSETQ. With 0 bases removed from V and 7 bases from J, the gap between germline ends came to 13 bases. This CDR3 has 14 residues. For the CDR3, the DNA is TGCGCCAGCAGCTTGGGACAGTCAAAGACGACCCAGTACTTC. Protein: CASSLGQSKTTQYF.

This clone was seen a single time. The CDR3 nucleotides are TGTGCCAGCAGCTTCGGCCGACGGGAGGGTCAGCCCCAGCATTTT. Its translation is CASSFGRREGQPQHF. The chain has TRBV5-5 and TRBJ1-5, with D unresolved. The CDR3 has 15 residues. Between the trimmed V and J ends, which lost 2 bases and 6 bases, there was a span of 15 bases. Germline CDR1 reads SGHKS; CDR2 reads YYEKEE (reference sequence).

The CDR3 sequence: CASSLVATSGRESEQYF. The CDR3 DNA sequence: TGTGCCAGCAGCTTAGTAGCGACTAGCGGGAGGGAAAGCGAGCAGTACTTC. The rearrangement uses TRBV11-1 and TRBJ2-7; 14 bases are a match to TRBD2. Trimming removed 1 base from V and 6 bases from J; junction bases left unmatched: 8. The CDR3 runs 17 residues. CDR1 SGHAT and CDR2 FQDESV come from the germline V gene (reference sequence).

The chain's CDR3 is CASSSQMAKNIQYF. CDR3 sequence (DNA): TGTGCCAGCAGTTCCCAAATGGCCAAAAACATTCAGTACTTC. The chain is built from TRBV28 and TRBJ2-4; no clear D. CDR3 length equals 14 residues. Per germline, CDR1 MDHEN and CDR2 SYDVKM. Deletions cut 4 bases from V and 1 base from J, with 8 bases between. The full variable domain, completed using reference TRBV28 and TRBJ2-4, is DVKVTQSSRYLVKRTGEKVFLECVQDMDHENMFWYRQDPGLGLRLIYFSYDVKMKEKGDIPEGYSVSREKKERFSLILESASTNQTSMYLCASSSQMAKNIQYFGAGTRLSVL.

The chain has TRBV6-5 and TRBJ2-1, with a tentative D call TRBD1 (6 bases). Germline V gene data show CDR1 as MNHEY and CDR2 as SVGAGI. Trimming pared 2 bases from V and 12 bases from J, leaving 17 bases between. This CDR3 contains 14 residues. The CDR3 protein is CASSYGTWNPVQFF. Here the CDR3 DNA reads TGTGCCAGCAGTTACGGGACATGGAATCCGGTGCAGTTCTTC.

The rearrangement links TRBV11-1 to TRBJ1-2; the match to TRBD1 covers 10 bases. The CDR3 consists of 16 residues. In germline, CDR1 is SGHAT, CDR2 FQDESV (reference sequence). J lost 4 bases, V lost 5 bases, and 10 bases had no gene match. The CDR3 is CASSRTGGDSGYGYTF. The CDR3 nucleotides read TGTGCCAGCAGCCGGACAGGGGGGGACTCGGGCTATGGCTACACCTTC. The full variable domain, rest sourced from reference TRBV11-1 and TRBJ1-2, is EAEVAQSPRYKITEKSQAVAFWCDPISGHATLYWYRQILGQGPELLVQFQDESVVDDSQLPKDRFSAERLKGVDSTLKIQPAELGDSAMYLCASSRTGGDSGYGYTFGSGTRLTVV.

This clone was observed a single time. CDR3 protein: CASKGQGGIHEQYF. The DNA for the CDR3 is TGTGCCAGCAAGGGACAGGGAGGGATCCATGAGCAGTACTTC. The genes are TRBV2 and TRBJ2-7; the match to TRBD1 covers 9 bases. CDR3 length equals 14 residues. V was pared by 7 bases and J by 7 bases, with 11 bases of the junction left unmatched. From germline, CDR1 is SNHLY and CDR2 FYNNEI.